The entry below describes one T cell receptor beta chain. Its antigen is unidentified. This CDR3 is built from 14 residues. Germline CDR1 reads MDHEN; CDR2 reads SYDVKM. With 6 bases removed from V and 5 bases from J, the gap between germline ends came to 16 bases. The data were taken from a study of T cell responses to AZD1222 COVID-19 vaccine. Background on the study: Second doses were pooled across both intervals (about 4 or about 12 weeks).

Profiled with immunoSEQ multiplex PCR; TCRdb holds only in-frame clones, not every one. In the table there are 200,000 or so clones, almost 95% of which are singletons. Whole-study results and caveats: Donors in the cohort were predominantly white British and more often female, and clonal diversity was possibly underestimated. Just five or six AZD1222 recipients tested seropositive at baseline. Close to half of spike-specific TCRs reportedly recognize unmutated variant regions.

Sequenced material: peripheral blood, taken on day 0 of AZD1222 vaccination. This sequence originates from an adult in good health. This chain connects TRBV28 to TRBJ1-1, with D maybe TRBD1 (6 bases). The CDR3 sequence is CASSRGGARTEAFF. CDR3 coding DNA: TGTGCCAGCAGCAGAGGGGGAGCCCGGACTGAAGCTTTCTTT. The full variable domain, with the rest looked up from reference TRBV28 and TRBJ1-1, is DVKVTQSSRYLVKRTGEKVFLECVQDMDHENMFWYRQDPGLGLRLIYFSYDVKMKEKGDIPEGYSVSREKKERFSLILESASTNQTSMYLCASSRGGARTEAFFGQGTRLTVV.